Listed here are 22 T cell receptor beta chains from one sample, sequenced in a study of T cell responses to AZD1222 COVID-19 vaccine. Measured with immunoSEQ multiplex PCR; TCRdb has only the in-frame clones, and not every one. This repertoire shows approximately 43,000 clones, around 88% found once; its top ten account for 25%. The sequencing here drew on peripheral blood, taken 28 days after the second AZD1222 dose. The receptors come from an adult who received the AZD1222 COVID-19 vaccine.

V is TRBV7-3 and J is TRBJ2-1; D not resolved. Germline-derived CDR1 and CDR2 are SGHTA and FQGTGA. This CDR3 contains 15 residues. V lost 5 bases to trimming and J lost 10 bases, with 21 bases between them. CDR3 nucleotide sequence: TGTGCCAGCAGCCCGAACCCGGATCGACCCGGGGAGCAGTTCTTC. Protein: CASSPNPDRPGEQFF.

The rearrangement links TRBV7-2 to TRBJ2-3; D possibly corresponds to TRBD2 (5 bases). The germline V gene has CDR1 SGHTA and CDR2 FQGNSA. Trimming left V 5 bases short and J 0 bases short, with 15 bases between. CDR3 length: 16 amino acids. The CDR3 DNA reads TGTGCCAGCAGCAGAGGGTCTGGATTTAGCACAGATACGCAGTATTTT. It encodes CASSRGSGFSTDTQYF.

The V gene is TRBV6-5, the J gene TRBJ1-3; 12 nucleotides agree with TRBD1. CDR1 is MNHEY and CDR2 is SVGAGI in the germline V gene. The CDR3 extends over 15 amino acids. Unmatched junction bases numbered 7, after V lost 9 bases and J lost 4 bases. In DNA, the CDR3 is TGTGCCAGTATCCGGGACAGGGGGCCAGGAAACACCATATATTTT. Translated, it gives CASIRDRGPGNTIYF.

CDR3 loop: CASSQGQVSHYGYTF. CDR3 nucleotide sequence: TGTGCCAGCAGCCAGGGACAGGTTTCCCACTATGGCTACACCTTC. V and J are TRBV11-2 and TRBJ1-2, with 8 bases identical to TRBD1. CDR1 is SGHAT and CDR2 is FQNNGV in the germline V gene. The CDR3 has 15 residues. V gave up 5 bases and J gave up 3 bases; unmatched junction bases: 8.

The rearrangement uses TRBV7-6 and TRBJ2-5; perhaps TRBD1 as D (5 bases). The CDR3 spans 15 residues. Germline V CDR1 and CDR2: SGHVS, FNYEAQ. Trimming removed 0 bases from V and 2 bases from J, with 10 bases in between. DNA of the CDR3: TGTGCCAGCAGCTTAGCCCAGGGCTCTCAAGAGACCCAGTACTTC. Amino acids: CASSLAQGSQETQYF.

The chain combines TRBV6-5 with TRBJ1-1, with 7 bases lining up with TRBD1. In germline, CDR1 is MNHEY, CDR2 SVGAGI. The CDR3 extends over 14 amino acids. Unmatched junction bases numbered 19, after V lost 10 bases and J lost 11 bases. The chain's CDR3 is CAKGQQEQGGRAFF. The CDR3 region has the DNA TGTGCCAAAGGGCAACAGGAGCAAGGGGGCCGGGCTTTCTTT.

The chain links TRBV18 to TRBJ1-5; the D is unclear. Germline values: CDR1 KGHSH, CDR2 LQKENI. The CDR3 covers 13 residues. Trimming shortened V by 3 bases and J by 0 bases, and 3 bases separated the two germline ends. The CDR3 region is CASSPSSNQPQHF. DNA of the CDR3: TGTGCCAGCTCACCCAGTAGCAATCAGCCCCAGCATTTT.

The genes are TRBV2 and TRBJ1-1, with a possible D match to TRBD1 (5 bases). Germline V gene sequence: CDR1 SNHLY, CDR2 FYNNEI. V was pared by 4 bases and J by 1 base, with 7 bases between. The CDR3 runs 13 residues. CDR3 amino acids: CASSGTSNTEAFF. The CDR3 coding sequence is TGTGCCAGCAGTGGGACATCGAACACTGAAGCTTTCTTT.

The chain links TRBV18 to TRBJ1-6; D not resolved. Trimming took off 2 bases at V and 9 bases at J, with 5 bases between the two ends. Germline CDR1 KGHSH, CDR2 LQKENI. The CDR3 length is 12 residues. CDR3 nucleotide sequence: TGTGCCAGCTCACCAGAGGCTTCACCCCTCCACTTT. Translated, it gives CASSPEASPLHF. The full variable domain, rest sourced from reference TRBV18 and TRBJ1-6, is NAGVMQNPRHLVRRRGQEARLRCSPMKGHSHVYWYRQLPEEGLKFMVYLQKENIIDESGMPKERFSAEFPKEGPSILRIQQVVRGDSAAYFCASSPEASPLHFGNGTRLTVT.

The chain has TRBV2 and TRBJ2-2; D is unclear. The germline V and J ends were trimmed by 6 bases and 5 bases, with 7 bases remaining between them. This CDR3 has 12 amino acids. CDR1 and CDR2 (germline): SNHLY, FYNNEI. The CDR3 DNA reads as TGTGCCAGCAGCCAGACGACCGGGGAGCTGTTTTTT. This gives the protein CASSQTTGELFF. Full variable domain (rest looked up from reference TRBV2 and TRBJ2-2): EPEVTQTPSHQVTQMGQEVILRCVPISNHLYFYWYRQILGQKVEFLVSFYNNEISEKSEIFDDQFSVERPDGSNFTLKIRSTKLEDSAMYFCASSQTTGELFFGEGSRLTVL.

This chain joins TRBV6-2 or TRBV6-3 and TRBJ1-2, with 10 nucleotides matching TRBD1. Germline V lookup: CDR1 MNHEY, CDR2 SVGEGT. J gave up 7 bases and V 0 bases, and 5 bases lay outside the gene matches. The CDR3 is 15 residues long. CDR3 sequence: CASSYSTGGLRGYTF. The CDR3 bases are TGTGCCAGCAGTTACTCGACAGGGGGCTTACGTGGCTACACCTTC.

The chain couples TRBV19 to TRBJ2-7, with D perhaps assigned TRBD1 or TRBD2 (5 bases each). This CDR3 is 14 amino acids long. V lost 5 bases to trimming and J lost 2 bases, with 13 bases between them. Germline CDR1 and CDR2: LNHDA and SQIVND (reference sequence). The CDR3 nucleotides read TGTGCCAGTAGTTATAGTGAGGGGACCTACGAGCAGTACTTC. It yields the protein CASSYSEGTYEQYF.

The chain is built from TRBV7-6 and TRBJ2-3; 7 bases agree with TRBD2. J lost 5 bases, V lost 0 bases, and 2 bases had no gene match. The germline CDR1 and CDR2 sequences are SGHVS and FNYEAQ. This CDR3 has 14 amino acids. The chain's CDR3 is CASSLAGGQDTQYF. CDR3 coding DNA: TGTGCCAGCAGCTTAGCGGGAGGGCAAGATACGCAGTATTTT.

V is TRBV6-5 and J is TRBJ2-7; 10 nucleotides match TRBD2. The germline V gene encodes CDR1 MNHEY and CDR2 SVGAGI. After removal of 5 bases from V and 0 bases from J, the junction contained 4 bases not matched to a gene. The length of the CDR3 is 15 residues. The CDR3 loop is CASSPSSGSSYEQYF. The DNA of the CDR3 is TGTGCCAGCAGTCCTTCTAGCGGGAGCTCCTACGAGCAGTACTTC.

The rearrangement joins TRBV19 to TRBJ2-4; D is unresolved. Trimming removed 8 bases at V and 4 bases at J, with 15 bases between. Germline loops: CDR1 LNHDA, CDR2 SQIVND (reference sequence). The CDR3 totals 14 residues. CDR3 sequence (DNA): TGTGCCAGTCTCGACGTAGGGTCGAAAAACATTCAGTACTTC. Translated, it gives CASLDVGSKNIQYF.

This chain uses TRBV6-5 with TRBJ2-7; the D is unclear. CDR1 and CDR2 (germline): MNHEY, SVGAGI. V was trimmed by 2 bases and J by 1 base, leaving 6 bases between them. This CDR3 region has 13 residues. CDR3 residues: CASSYDGSYEQYF. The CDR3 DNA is TGTGCCAGCAGTTACGACGGATCCTACGAGCAGTACTTC.

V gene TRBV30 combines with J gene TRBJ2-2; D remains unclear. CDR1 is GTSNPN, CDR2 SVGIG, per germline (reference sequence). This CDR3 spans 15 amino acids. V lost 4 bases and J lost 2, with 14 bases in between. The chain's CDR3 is CAWKRAPDNTGELFF. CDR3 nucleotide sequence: TGTGCCTGGAAAAGGGCCCCCGATAACACCGGGGAGCTGTTTTTT. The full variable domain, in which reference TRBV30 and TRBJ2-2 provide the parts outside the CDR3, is SQTIHQWPATLVQPVGSPLSLECTVEGTSNPNLYWYRQAAGRGLQLLFYSVGIGQISSEVPQNLSASRPQDRQFILSSKKLLLSDSGFYLCAWKRAPDNTGELFFGEGSRLTVL.

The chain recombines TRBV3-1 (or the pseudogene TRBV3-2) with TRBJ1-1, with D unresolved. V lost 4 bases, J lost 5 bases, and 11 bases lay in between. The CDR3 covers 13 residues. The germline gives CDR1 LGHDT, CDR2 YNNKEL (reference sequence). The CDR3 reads CASSPGVGTEAFF. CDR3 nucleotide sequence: TGTGCCAGCAGCCCCGGGGTTGGGACTGAAGCTTTCTTT.

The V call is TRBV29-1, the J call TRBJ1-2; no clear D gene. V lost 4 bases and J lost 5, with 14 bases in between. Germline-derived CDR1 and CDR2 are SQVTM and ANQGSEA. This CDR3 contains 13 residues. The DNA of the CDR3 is TGCAGCGTTGCGGCAGACATGATTTATGGCTACACCTTC. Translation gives CSVAADMIYGYTF.

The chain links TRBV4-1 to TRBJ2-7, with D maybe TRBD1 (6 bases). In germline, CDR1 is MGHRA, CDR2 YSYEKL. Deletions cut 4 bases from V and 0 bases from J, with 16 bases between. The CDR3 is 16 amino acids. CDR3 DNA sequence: TGCGCCAGCAGCCGGGGTCAGGGGCCCTTCTCCTACGAGCAGTACTTC. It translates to CASSRGQGPFSYEQYF.

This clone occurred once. CDR3 loop: CASSQSLPNAEAFF. The CDR3 coding sequence is TGTGCCAGCAGCCAATCTCTTCCAAACGCTGAAGCTTTCTTT. The V and J genes are TRBV3-1 (or the pseudogene TRBV3-2) and TRBJ1-1; D call uncertain. Germline CDR1 reads LGHDT; CDR2 reads YNNKEL (reference sequence). Trimming left V 2 bases short and J 6 bases short, with 13 bases between. The CDR3 runs to 14 residues.

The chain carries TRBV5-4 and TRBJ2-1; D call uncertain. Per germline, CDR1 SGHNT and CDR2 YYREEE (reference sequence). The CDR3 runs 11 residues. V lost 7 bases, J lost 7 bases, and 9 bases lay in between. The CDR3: CASSGGNEQFF. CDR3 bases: TGTGCCAGCTCTGGCGGAAATGAGCAGTTCTTC.